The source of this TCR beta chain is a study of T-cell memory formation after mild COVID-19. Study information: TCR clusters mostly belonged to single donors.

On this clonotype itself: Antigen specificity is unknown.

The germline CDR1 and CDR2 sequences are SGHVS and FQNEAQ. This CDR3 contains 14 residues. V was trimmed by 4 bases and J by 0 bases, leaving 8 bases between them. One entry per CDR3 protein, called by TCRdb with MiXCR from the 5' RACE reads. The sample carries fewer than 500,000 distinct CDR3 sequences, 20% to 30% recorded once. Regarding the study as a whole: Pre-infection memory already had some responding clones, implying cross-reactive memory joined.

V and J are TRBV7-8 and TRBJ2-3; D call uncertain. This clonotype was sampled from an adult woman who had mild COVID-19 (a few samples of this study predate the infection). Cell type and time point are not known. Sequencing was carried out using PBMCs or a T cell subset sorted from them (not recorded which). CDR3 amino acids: CASSSMTSTDTQYF. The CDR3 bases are TGTGCCAGCAGCTCCATGACCAGCACAGATACGCAGTATTTT.